Sequencing of this T cell receptor (beta chain) was carried out in a study of beta chain features in type 1 diabetes. A few counts support this clone. All of the isolated RNA was reverse transcribed, so expressed TCRB transcripts were sequenced. Libraries were prepared by immunoSEQ multiplex PCR; TCRdb keeps only in-frame clonotypes and omits some of them. Of 900,000 or so clones detected, 15% to 20% appear once; the ten largest clones hold 0.02% to 0.03%. Between the trimmed V and J ends, which lost 1 base and 7 bases, there was a span of 8 bases. CDR1 is SGHVS and CDR2 is FNYEAQ in the germline V gene. This CDR3 comprises 13 residues.

The TCR comes from a woman between 18 and 29 years old in good health. Sequenced input: naive CD4+ T cells from blood. V and J are TRBV7-6 and TRBJ1-5; D is uncertain. The CDR3 here is CASSLGMSQPQHF. The CDR3 DNA sequence: TGTGCCAGCAGCTTAGGAATGTCCCAGCCCCAGCATTTT.